This T cell receptor (beta chain) was identified during a study of shared T cell receptors in the human thymus. Repertoires were generated with immunoSEQ multiplex PCR, while TCRdb's copy carries only in-frame clones and drops some. The sample yields hundreds of thousands of clones, roughly 90% seen once. Unmatched junction bases numbered 8, after V lost 3 bases and J lost 9 bases. Germline V gives CDR1 SGDLS, CDR2 YYNGEE. There are 14 residues in the CDR3. This sample also belongs to another study, concerning human thymus T cells. That paper states: Healthy Finnish infants undergoing corrective surgery for congenital heart defects were used as donors. It was from resections taken during corrective heart surgery that the thymus tissue came. Thymic as well as blood repertoires seemed to favor certain V and J genes unevenly. Thymic repertoires overlap heavily among unrelated individuals, related research has reported.

Material for sequencing was thymocytes. The chain combines TRBV9 with TRBJ2-1, with 8 nucleotides matching TRBD2. The TCR originated in a boy in the first two years of life with a congenital heart defect. The CDR3 DNA is TGTGCCAGCAGCGCGGGACTAGAATTGTGTGAGCAGTTCTTC. Translating it yields CASSAGLELCEQFF.